Listed below are T cell receptor beta chains from one sample, sequenced in a study of T cell changes during pregnancy in multiple sclerosis. Profiling relied on immunoSEQ multiplex PCR, and the TCRdb table lists in-frame clones only, not all of them. The top ten clones hold 0.45% to 0.6% of a sample with 70,000 to 95,000 clones, over 80% of them seen once. Sample: CD4+ T cells from peripheral blood mononuclear cells, taken in the second trimester of pregnancy. These TCRs come from a female donor with multiple sclerosis, enrolled in a pregnancy study. Each CDR3 is given without its conserved first and last residue.

ASSKIGQGTNYGYT,TRBJ1-2,TRBV21-1
ASSLRDRGFANTGELF,TRBJ2-2,TRBV4-1
ASSRDRDESNEQY,TRBJ2-7,TRBV6-5
ASSWGQGLEQY,TRBJ2-7,TRBV5-1
ATSLLAQGGSPLH,TRBJ1-6,TRBV15
ASNWKFAGDYNEQF,TRBJ2-1,TRBV5-1
ASSIGLAGGSNEQF,TRBJ2-1,TRBV5-4
ASSSRQGAGNQPQH,TRBJ1-5,TRBV19
ASSLASTYQQY,TRBJ2-7,TRBV5-1
ASSYGQNQETQY,TRBJ2-5,TRBV5-4
ASSRGPGTSGYEQY,TRBJ2-7,TRBV7-2
ASRTGRLNTGELF,TRBJ2-2,TRBV6-5
ASSLRQGATEAF,TRBJ1-1,TRBV7-3
ASSLGGTGDYGYT,TRBJ1-2,TRBV5-1
ASSFEETQY,TRBJ2-5,TRBV2
ASSLAVAGLPTEAF,TRBJ1-1,TRBV7-9
ASSPLPGQGVGTGELF,TRBJ2-2,TRBV18
ASYDRRYGYT,TRBJ1-2,TRBV2
ASSLTGRSGNTIY,TRBJ1-3,TRBV4-3
ASSWAGTNEKLF,TRBJ1-4,TRBV5-4
ASSYRGSISGNTIY,TRBJ1-3,TRBV6-5
ASSRTSTGGQPQH,TRBJ1-5,TRBV28
ASSLLAGLGREKETQY,TRBJ2-5,TRBV11-2
ASSLSGVEAF,TRBJ1-1,TRBV18
ASSWGQGNNQPQH,TRBJ1-5,TRBV28
ASSQEDGLAGGAVGTQY,TRBJ2-5,TRBV4-1
ASRGRVGGTEAF,TRBJ1-1,TRBV27
AWRVSGSGNTIY,TRBJ1-3,TRBV30
AISVKGRDSSYNSPLH,TRBJ1-6,TRBV10-3
ASSPPTGTLYGYT,TRBJ1-2,TRBV27
ASMYPSNRATDTQY,TRBJ2-3,TRBV6-8
ASSQDTGYTGYT,TRBJ1-2,TRBV4-3
ASSQTLEYGYT,TRBJ1-2,TRBV4-1
ASHPTGGADGYT,TRBJ1-2,TRBV27
ASSLTGQSSYNEQF,TRBJ2-1,TRBV5-4
ASSRPGLAAYNEQF,TRBJ2-1,TRBV11-1
ASSPRHDNSPLH,TRBJ1-6,TRBV19
ASSLRMRSVHANTEAF,TRBJ1-1,TRBV7-3
ASSQELNNVAGELF,TRBJ2-2,TRBV5-5
ATLGVKQY,TRBJ2-7,TRBV28
ASSQEKRTRANTGELF,TRBJ2-2,TRBV14
ASSYSIGPGQAEAF,TRBJ1-1,TRBV6-5
AWNRDRGAGYEQY,TRBJ2-7,TRBV30
ASSLVGNDWNEQF,TRBJ2-1,TRBV7-2
ASSWTSGGAEVSKNIQY,TRBJ2-4,TRBV19
ASSRRHGNEQY,TRBJ2-7,TRBV19
SGLDHPNTEAF,TRBJ1-1,TRBV29-1
ASSQGAGSYNEQF,TRBJ2-1,TRBV14
ASGRPLPLAGTGELF,TRBJ2-2,TRBV19
ASSLTGSSYT,TRBJ1-2,TRBV18
ASSPHRLAGYTETQY,TRBJ2-5,TRBV7-8
ASSPMTVTNTEAF,TRBJ1-1,TRBV7-6
ATRKQRTGSSGNTIY,TRBJ1-3,TRBV15